This TCR beta chain appears in the sequencing data of a study of blood T cell repertoires in COVID-19 (dated by TCRdb to between 2020 and 2021). For the study in its entirety: Samples covering the acute and convalescent phases of COVID-19 were provided by collaborators in the United States, Italy and Spain. The prospective study material was composed of cDNA or gDNA derived from T cells, B-cell-depleted T cells, or PBMCs. Deeply sampled blood TCRbeta repertoires from subjects exposed to, actively infected with, or recovered from COVID-19 were included in the dataset. The repertoires were released in a freely available public database meant as a resource for research on the immune response to SARS-CoV-2. The samples were drawn from two sources: the first 160 participants of the ongoing ImmuneRACE study, and some 1,300 subjects contributed by 6 global collaborators. Nearly every sample came with metadata listing a de-identified subject ID, COVID-19 status, age in years and sex. Where HLA class I and class II types were available, the types were taken from metadata supplied by the sample provider, not from assay-based typing. Broader findings and caveats from the paper: The amount of clinical and demographic metadata varied by source and participant and was provided uncurated.

With regard to this clone: Its cognate antigen has yet to be identified. No base qualities exist here, and no much larger clone lies one base off it.

Each collaborating institution followed its own protocols to collect whole blood in K2EDTA tubes. For TCRbeta analysis, collaborators shipped samples as frozen whole blood, isolated PBMCs, or DNA extracted from either of those sample types. The immunoSEQ Assay, a bias-controlled multiplex PCR, was used to amplify TCRbeta CDR3 regions from genomic DNA. The authors processed their data as follows. The number of nucleated cells in each sample was estimated from the amplification of reference gene primers within the assay. Sequence reads were collapsed and filtered to measure the absolute abundance of every unique TCRbeta CDR3 rearrangement. For each sample, productive Simpson clonality was calculated as the square root of Simpson's diversity index over productive rearrangements. Imported from immuneACCESS, the table was reduced by TCRdb to in-frame sequences with V and J called. These copies leave out some clones; in studies compared against another copy, an unresolved V gene accounts for under half, and the cause of the remainder is not known. Clonal size and the V and J genes are those of that table, whereas D and trimming came from the DNA. The sample records about 100,000 clones, around 85% of which are singletons. The ten largest clones add up to 20% of the sample.

The sequenced material came from peripheral blood. The receptor was isolated from a man in his 70s with active or convalescent COVID-19.

The bases read TGTGCCAGCAGGGGCAGCAGCTACGAGCAGTACTTC. This encodes CASRGSSYEQYF. Here the chain combines TRBV9 and TRBJ2-7; a confident D gene designation cannot be given. Counted from cysteine to phenylalanine, this CDR3 has 12 amino acids. The CDR3 DNA has 36 bases and is translated from base 1. V sheds 5 bases and J sheds 3 bases, leaving 9 bases between their ends. CDR1 SGDLS and CDR2 YYNGEE are derived from the germline V gene.